This is a list of T cell receptor beta chains from one sample in a study of metastatic and nonmetastatic thyroid tumors. Using MiXCR, TCRdb re-called clones from the PCR reads. The sample shows about 20,000 clones, 37% of them seen only once. The sample was tumor tissue. The receptors shown here come from a female donor with papillary thyroid cancer or a benign thyroid nodule (not recorded which). Some clones in this sample may be carry-over from other donors' samples. CDR3s include the opening cysteine and the closing phenylalanine or tryptophan. A D gene is named only where the DNA matches it firmly. The size of a clone is reported for some rows only, either as once, few or many, or as a class for expanded clones.

V gene	clone size	D gene	J gene	CDR3 DNA	CDR3 protein
TRBV28	few	-	TRBJ2-2	TGTGCCAGCAGTTCCCTAGCTGGGGCCGGGGAGCTGTTTTTT	CASSSLAGAGELFF
TRBV6-6	few	-	TRBJ1-6	TGTGCCAGCAGTTACGAAGGGAGCTCCTATAATTCACCCCTCCACTTT	CASSYEGSSYNSPLHF
TRBV5-1	-	-	TRBJ1-1	TGCGCCAGCAGCGTACAGACAGGGAACACTGAAGCTTTCTTT	CASSVQTGNTEAFF
TRBV19	-	TRBD1	TRBJ2-7	TGTGCCAGCAGTAAACAGGGGAAAAGCTCCTACGAGCAGTACTTC	CASSKQGKSSYEQYF
TRBV5-1	-	-	TRBJ1-1	TGCGCCAGCAGAACGACAGTGAACACTGAAGCTTTCTTT	CASRTTVNTEAFF
TRBV6-2/TRBV6-3	-	-	TRBJ1-4	TGTGCCAGCAGTTATGGGACTAATGAAAAACTGTTTTTT	CASSYGTNEKLFF
TRBV30	-	-	TRBJ1-1	TGTGCCTGGAGTGTACAAGGGTACACTGAAGCTTTCTTT	CAWSVQGYTEAFF
TRBV6-1	-	TRBD2	TRBJ2-5	TGTGCCAGCAGTCCCGGACTAGCGGGAGAGACCCAGTACTTC	CASSPGLAGETQYF
TRBV19	-	TRBD2	TRBJ2-7	TGTGCCAGTAGTATAACTAGCGGGAGGGCCAACGAGCAGTACTTC	CASSITSGRANEQYF
TRBV28	-	-	TRBJ2-7	TGTGCCAGCAGCCTGGATCGGGCCTACGAGCAGTACTTC	CASSLDRAYEQYF
TRBV6-2/TRBV6-3	few	-	TRBJ2-3	TGTGCCAGCAGTTACGACTCGGGGCCTACAGATACGCAGTATTTT	CASSYDSGPTDTQYF
TRBV7-9	-	TRBD2	TRBJ2-7	TGTGCCAGCAGCTTAGGGGGACTAGCGCCCGAGCAGTACTTC	CASSLGGLAPEQYF
TRBV20-1	-	-	TRBJ2-1	TGCAGTGCTTCAGGGGGGGCCCACAATGAGCAGTTCTTC	CSASGGAHNEQFF
TRBV7-9	-	TRBD1	TRBJ1-3	TGTGCCAGCAGCTTAGTGAAGACAGGGGCGGAGGAAGATTTT	CASSLVKTGAEEDF
TRBV30	few	-	TRBJ2-3	TGTGCCTGGAGTCGAGCCCTGGGGGATACGCAGTATTTT	CAWSRALGDTQYF
TRBV12-3/TRBV12-4	-	TRBD1	TRBJ1-2	TGTGCCAGCAGCCAACTGACAGGGGGCAGCGGCTACACCTTC	CASSQLTGGSGYTF
TRBV28	few	-	TRBJ2-7	TGTGCCAGCAGCTCGCCAGGGAAAAGCGACGAGCAGTACTTC	CASSSPGKSDEQYF
TRBV7-2	-	-	TRBJ2-7	TGTGCCAGCAAATTAGACCGTTTGAACTACGAGCAGTACTTC	CASKLDRLNYEQYF
TRBV3-1	-	TRBD1	TRBJ2-1	TGTGCCAGCAGTGTTTACCGGGACAGGGACAATGAGCAGTTCTTC	CASSVYRDRDNEQFF
TRBV6-6	few	-	TRBJ1-2	TGTGCCAGCAGTTACCAAGACAGCTATGGCTACACCTTC	CASSYQDSYGYTF
TRBV28	-	-	TRBJ2-1	TGTGCCAGCACAATTAGCTCCTACAATGAGCAGTTCTTC	CASTISSYNEQFF
TRBV12-3/TRBV12-4	few	-	TRBJ1-3	TGTGCCAGCAGTTCTTCCGGACAGTTCTCTGGAAACACCATATATTTT	CASSSSGQFSGNTIYF
TRBV28	few	-	TRBJ2-1	TGTGCCAGCACCCAGGGTTATTCCTACAATGAGCAGTTCTTC	CASTQGYSYNEQFF
TRBV28	-	-	TRBJ1-1	TGTGCCAGCAGTCAACTCGCAAGGGGGGCAGCATTTGCTTTCTTT	CASSQLARGAAFAFF
TRBV10-1	-	-	TRBJ2-7	TGCGCCAGCAGTGAGTCAATAAATGGGGTCGAGCAGTACTTC	CASSESINGVEQYF
TRBV2	-	TRBD1	TRBJ1-6	TGTGCCAGCAGTGGACAGGGGGCGAGAAATTCACCCCTCCACTTT	CASSGQGARNSPLHF
TRBV28	few	TRBD1	TRBJ1-5	TGTGTGAGCAGTTCACAGGGGGTTAAGCAGCCCCAGCATTTT	CVSSSQGVKQPQHF
TRBV14	-	-	TRBJ2-3	TGTGCCAGCAGCCAAGGGTGGGCTAGCACAGATACGCAGTATTTT	CASSQGWASTDTQYF
TRBV6-1	-	TRBD1	TRBJ2-2	TGTGCCAGCAGTGAAAGAAGGGACAGGGCTTGGGGCGGGGAGCTGTTTTTT	CASSERRDRAWGGELFF
TRBV6-1	few	TRBD2	TRBJ2-5	TGTGCCAGCAGACACGGAGCGGGGCCGGGGGAGACCCAGTACTTC	CASRHGAGPGETQYF
TRBV7-9	-	-	TRBJ1-1	TGTGCCAGCAGCTTAGACGGGGCCTCGACAAAAGCTTTCTTT	CASSLDGASTKAFF
TRBV7-9	few	-	TRBJ1-2	TGTGCCAGCAGCCCGGGGGGGAGTGGCTACACCTTC	CASSPGGSGYTF
TRBV7-9	-	-	TRBJ1-2	TGTGCCAGCAGCGCATCACAGGGTGGCTACACCTTC	CASSASQGGYTF
TRBV28	-	TRBD2	TRBJ2-3	TGTGCCAGCAGTTCCTTAGCGGGGGACACAGATACGCAGTATTTT	CASSSLAGDTDTQYF
TRBV11-2	few	-	TRBJ2-2	TGTGCCAGCAGCTTAGAGGCGGGAACCGGGGAGCTGTTTTTT	CASSLEAGTGELFF
TRBV6-1	few	TRBD1	TRBJ2-7	TGTGCCAGCACCGGGACAGAGAACTACGAGCAGTACTTC	CASTGTENYEQYF
TRBV20-1	-	-	TRBJ1-1	TGCAGTGCAGACCGCCTACAGGGCCCGAACACTGAAGCTTTCTTT	CSADRLQGPNTEAFF
TRBV30	-	-	TRBJ2-3	TGTGCCTGGAGTGTGGGGGGTCAAAGCACAGATACGCAGTATTTT	CAWSVGGQSTDTQYF
TRBV28	few	-	TRBJ2-7	TGTGCCAGCACCTCCCCCCCGGACAACGAGCAGTACTTC	CASTSPPDNEQYF